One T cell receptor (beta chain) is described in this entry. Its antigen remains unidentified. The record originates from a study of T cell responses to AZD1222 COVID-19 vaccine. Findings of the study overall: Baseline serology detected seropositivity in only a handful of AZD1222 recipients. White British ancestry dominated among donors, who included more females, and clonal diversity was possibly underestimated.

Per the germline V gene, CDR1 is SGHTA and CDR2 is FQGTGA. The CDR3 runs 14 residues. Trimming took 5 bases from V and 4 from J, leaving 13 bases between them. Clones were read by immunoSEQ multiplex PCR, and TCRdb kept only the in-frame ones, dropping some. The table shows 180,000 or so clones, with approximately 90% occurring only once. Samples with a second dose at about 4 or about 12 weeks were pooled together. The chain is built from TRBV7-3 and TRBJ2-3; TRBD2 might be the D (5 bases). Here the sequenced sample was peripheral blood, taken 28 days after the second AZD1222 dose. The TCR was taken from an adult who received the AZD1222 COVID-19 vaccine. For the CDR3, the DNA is TGTGCCAGCAGCACAGCCTCGGGGTCAGATACGCAGTATTTT. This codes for CASSTASGSDTQYF. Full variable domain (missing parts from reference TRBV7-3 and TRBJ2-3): GAGVSQTPSNKVTEKGKYVELRCDPISGHTALYWYRQSLGQGPEFLIYFQGTGAADDSGLPNDRFFAVRPEGSVSTLKIQRTERGDSAVYLCASSTASGSDTQYFGPGTRLTVL.